The 10 T cell receptor beta chains below all came from one sample that was sequenced in a study of neurological immune-mediated disorders. TCRdb reprocessed the 5' RACE reads with MiXCR, giving one entry per CDR3 protein. The sample records some 46,000 distinct CDR3 sequences, just under 4.5% being singletons. The sample comprised PBMCs. These receptors were collected from a woman aged 55-69 years with multiple sclerosis.

This clonotype has just a few counts. The V call is TRBV7-9, the J call TRBJ2-1; D may correspond to TRBD1 or TRBD2 (5 bases each). The CDR3 totals 13 residues. The germline V gene encodes CDR1 SEHNR and CDR2 FQNEAQ (reference sequence). V was cut by 7 bases and J by 0 bases, with 7 bases left in between. The CDR3: CASIGTSYNEQFF. For the CDR3, the DNA is TGTGCCAGCATCGGGACCTCCTACAATGAGCAGTTCTTC.

This clonotype was observed many times. The V call is TRBV7-8, the J call TRBJ2-5, with 8 positions matching TRBD1. Germline lookup yields CDR1 SGHVS and CDR2 FQNEAQ. V shed 0 bases and J 9 bases; nucleotides not matched to a gene: 9. The CDR3 sequence is 15 residues long. The CDR3 here is CASSLASGGVMAQYF. The CDR3 DNA sequence: TGTGCCAGCAGCTTAGCATCAGGGGGCGTTATGGCCCAGTACTTC.

This clonotype was counted at least ten times. The V and J genes are TRBV12-3 or TRBV12-4 and TRBJ2-1; 12 positions match TRBD2. The CDR3 spans 15 residues. Trimming removed 7 bases from V and 4 bases from J; junction bases left unmatched: 5. CDR3 DNA: TGTGCCAGCACCCCGACTAGCGGGGGTTACAATGAGCAGTTCTTC. Protein: CASTPTSGGYNEQFF.

The sample holds a few counts of this clonotype. The rearrangement joins TRBV5-1 to TRBJ2-1; TRBD2 might be the D (6 bases). From germline, CDR1 is SGHRS and CDR2 YFSETQ. The CDR3 sequence is 15 residues long. V was cut by 5 bases and J by 0 bases, with 12 bases left in between. Written as DNA, the CDR3 is TGCGCCAGCAGGATTAGCGGTAGCTCCTACAATGAGCAGTTCTTC. This codes for CASRISGSSYNEQFF.

This clonotype is medium-sized. The chain carries TRBV7-2 and TRBJ2-6; the D is unclear. Trimming left V 3 bases short and J 4 bases short, with 4 bases between. This CDR3 has 13 amino acids. Germline CDR1 is SGHTA and CDR2 is FQGNSA. The CDR3 protein is CASSLAGANVLTF. CDR3 sequence (DNA): TGTGCCAGCAGCTTGGCCGGGGCCAACGTCCTGACTTTC.

This clonotype was seen many times. The V call is TRBV4-1, the J call TRBJ1-3, with no clear D. CDR3 length: 15 amino acids. Trimming left V 4 bases short and J 3 bases short, with 13 bases between. Per germline, CDR1 MGHRA and CDR2 YSYEKL. DNA of the CDR3: TGCGCCAGCAGCCGGGTGCTGGACCTTGGAAACACCATATATTTT. Translation: CASSRVLDLGNTIYF.

The gene calls are TRBV27 and TRBJ2-2; D not resolved. The V and J ends lost 2 bases and 6 bases respectively, with 10 bases between them. Germline values: CDR1 MNHEY, CDR2 SMNVEV (reference sequence). The CDR3 consists of 14 residues. The CDR3 region has the DNA TGTGCCAGCAGTTTAGGTCTTATCTCCGGGGAGCTGTTTTTT. Protein sequence: CASSLGLISGELFF.

In this sample, this clonotype turned up many times. The V call is TRBV7-6, the J call TRBJ2-7, with D perhaps TRBD1 (6 bases). From germline, CDR1 is SGHVS and CDR2 FNYEAQ. V was trimmed by 2 bases and J by 3 bases, leaving 8 bases between them. The CDR3 is 13 amino acids. The CDR3 loop reads CASSLRDIYEQYF. CDR3 in DNA: TGTGCCAGCAGCTTACGGGACATCTACGAGCAGTACTTC. The complete variable domain, with remaining parts taken from reference TRBV7-6 and TRBJ2-7, reads GAGVSQSPRYKVTKRGQDVALRCDPISGHVSLYWYRQALGQGPEFLTYFNYEAQQDKSGLPNDRFSAERPEGSISTLTIQRTEQRDSAMYRCASSLRDIYEQYFGPGTRLTVT.

This clonotype came up many times. J is TRBJ2-1 and V is TRBV6-5; 13 bases are shared with TRBD2. The length of the CDR3 is 16 residues. The V gene end was trimmed by 6 bases and the J gene end by 2 bases; junction bases not matched to a gene: 4. The V gene's germline CDR1 is MNHEY and CDR2 SVGAGI. The CDR3 DNA reads as TGTGCCAGCAGCCGTACTAGCGGGGGGGCCTACAATGAGCAGTTCTTC. It translates to CASSRTSGGAYNEQFF.

This clonotype has a count of ten or more. This sequence joins TRBV10-3 and TRBJ2-5, with TRBD1 identical over 8 bases. CDR3 length: 14 residues. The germline gives CDR1 ENHRY, CDR2 SYGVKD. After removal of 8 bases from V and 5 bases from J, the junction contained 10 bases not matched to a gene. CDR3 sequence (DNA): TGTGCCATCGGTCCAGGGGGCTCGGAGGAGACCCAGTACTTC. It specifies CAIGPGGSEETQYF.